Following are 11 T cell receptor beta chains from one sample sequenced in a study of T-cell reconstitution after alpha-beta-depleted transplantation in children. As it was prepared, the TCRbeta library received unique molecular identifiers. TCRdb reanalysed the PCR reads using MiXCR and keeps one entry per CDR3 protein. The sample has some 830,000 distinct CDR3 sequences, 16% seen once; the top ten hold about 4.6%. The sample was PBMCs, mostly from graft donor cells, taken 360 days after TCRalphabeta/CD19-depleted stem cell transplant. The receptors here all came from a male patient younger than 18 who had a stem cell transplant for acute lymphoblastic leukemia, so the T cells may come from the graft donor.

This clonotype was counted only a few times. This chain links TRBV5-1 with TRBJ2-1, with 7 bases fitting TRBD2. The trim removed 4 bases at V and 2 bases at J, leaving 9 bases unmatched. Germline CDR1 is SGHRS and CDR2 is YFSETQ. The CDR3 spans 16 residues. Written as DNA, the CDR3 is TGCGCCAGCAGCCCTCCAAGACTAGCCGCCTACAATGAGCAGTTCTTC. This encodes CASSPPRLAAYNEQFF.

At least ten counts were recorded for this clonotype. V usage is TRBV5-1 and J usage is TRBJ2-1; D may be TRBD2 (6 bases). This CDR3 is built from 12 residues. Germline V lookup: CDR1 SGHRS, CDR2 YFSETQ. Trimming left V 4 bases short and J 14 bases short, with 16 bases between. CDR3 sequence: CASSLKSGFKFF. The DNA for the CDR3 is TGCGCCAGCAGCCTAAAAAGCGGGTTTAAGTTCTTC.

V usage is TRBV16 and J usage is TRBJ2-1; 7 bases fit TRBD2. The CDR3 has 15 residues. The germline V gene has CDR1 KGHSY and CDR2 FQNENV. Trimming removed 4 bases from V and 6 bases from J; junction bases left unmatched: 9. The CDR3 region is CASSPRNGLGNEQFF. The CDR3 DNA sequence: TGTGCCAGCAGCCCGCGAAACGGACTAGGCAATGAGCAGTTCTTC.

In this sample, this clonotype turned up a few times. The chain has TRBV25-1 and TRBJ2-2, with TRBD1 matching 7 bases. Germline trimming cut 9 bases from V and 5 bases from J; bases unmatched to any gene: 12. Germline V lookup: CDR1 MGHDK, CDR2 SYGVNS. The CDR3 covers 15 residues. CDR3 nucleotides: TGTGCCAGTCGAGAGCGAACAGGGGTGACCGGGGAGCTGTTTTTT. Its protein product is CASRERTGVTGELFF.

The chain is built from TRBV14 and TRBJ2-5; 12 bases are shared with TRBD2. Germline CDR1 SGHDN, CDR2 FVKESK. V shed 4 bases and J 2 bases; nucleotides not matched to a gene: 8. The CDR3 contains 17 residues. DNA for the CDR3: TGTGCCAGCAGCCCCAACCGACTAGCGGGAGAACAAGAGACCCAGTACTTC. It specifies CASSPNRLAGEQETQYF.

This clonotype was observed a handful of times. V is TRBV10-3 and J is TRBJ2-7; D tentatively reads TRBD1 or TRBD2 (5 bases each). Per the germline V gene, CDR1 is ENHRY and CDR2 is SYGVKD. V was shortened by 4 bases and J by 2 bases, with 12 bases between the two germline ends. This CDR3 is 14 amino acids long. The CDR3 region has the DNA TGTGCCATCAGTGGAGGGGATGTGGCCTACGAGCAGTACTTC. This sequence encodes CAISGGDVAYEQYF.

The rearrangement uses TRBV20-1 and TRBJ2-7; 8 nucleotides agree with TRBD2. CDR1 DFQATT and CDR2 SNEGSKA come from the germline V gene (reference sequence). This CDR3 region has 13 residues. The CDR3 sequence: CTSSGSHEYEQYF. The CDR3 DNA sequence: TGCACCTCAAGCGGGAGTCATGAGTACGAGCAGTACTTC.

CDR3 nucleotide sequence: TGCGCCAGCAGCTTGGGGGTCGGGAGGACCATCAATGAGCAGTTCTTC. Protein sequence: CASSLGVGRTINEQFF. The chain links TRBV5-1 to TRBJ2-1; 7 nucleotides line up with TRBD2. This CDR3 comprises 16 residues. CDR1 and CDR2 from the germline V gene are SGHRS and YFSETQ. The trim removed 0 bases at V and 6 bases at J, leaving 9 bases unmatched. Full variable domain (outside the CDR3, taken from reference TRBV5-1 and TRBJ2-1): KAGVTQTPRYLIKTRGQQVTLSCSPISGHRSVSWYQQTPGQGLQFLFEYFSETQRNKGNFPGRFSGRQFSNSRSEMNVSTLELGDSALYLCASSLGVGRTINEQFFGPGTRLTVL.

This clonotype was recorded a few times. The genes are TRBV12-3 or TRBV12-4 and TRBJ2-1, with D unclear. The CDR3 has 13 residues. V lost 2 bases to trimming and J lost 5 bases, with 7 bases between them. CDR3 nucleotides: TGTGCCAGCAGTTTAATGCCTGACAATGAGCAGTTCTTC. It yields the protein CASSLMPDNEQFF.

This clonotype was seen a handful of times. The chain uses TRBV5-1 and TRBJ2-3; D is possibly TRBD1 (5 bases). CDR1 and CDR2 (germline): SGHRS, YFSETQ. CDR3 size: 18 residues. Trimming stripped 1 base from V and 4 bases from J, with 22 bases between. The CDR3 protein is CASSLSTFGALVADTQYF. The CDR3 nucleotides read TGCGCCAGCAGCTTGTCCACTTTTGGGGCCCTCGTCGCAGATACGCAGTATTTT.

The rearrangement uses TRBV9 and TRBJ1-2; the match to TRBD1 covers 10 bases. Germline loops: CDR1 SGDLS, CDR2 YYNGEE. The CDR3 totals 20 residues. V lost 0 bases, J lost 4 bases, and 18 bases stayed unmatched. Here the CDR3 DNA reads TGTGCCAGCAGCGTAGGGAAACCGGGACAGGGGCCAAGACCGACCTATGGCTACACCTTC. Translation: CASSVGKPGQGPRPTYGYTF.